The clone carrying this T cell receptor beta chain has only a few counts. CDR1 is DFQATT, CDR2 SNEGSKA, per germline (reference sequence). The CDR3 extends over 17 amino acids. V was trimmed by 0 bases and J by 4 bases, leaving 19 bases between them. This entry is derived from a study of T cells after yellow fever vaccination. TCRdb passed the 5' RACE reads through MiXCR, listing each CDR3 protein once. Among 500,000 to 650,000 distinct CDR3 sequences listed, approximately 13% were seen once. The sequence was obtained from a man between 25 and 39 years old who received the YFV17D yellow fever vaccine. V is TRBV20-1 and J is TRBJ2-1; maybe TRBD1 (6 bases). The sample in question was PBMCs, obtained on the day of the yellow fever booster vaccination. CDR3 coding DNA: TGCAGTGCTAGAGATAAGGGGCCAGGGGCCCCTTACAATGAGCAGTTCTTC. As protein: CSARDKGPGAPYNEQFF.